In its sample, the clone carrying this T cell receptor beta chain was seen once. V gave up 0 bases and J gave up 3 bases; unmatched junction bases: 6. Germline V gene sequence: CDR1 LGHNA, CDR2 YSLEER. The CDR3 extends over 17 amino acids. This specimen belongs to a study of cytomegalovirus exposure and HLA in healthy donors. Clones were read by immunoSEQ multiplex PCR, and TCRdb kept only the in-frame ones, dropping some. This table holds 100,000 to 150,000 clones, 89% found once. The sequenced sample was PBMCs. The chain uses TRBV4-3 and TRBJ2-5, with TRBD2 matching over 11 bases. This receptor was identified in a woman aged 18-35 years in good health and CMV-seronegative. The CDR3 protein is CASSQDHLAGGKETQYF. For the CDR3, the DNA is TGCGCCAGCAGCCAAGATCACCTAGCGGGAGGCAAAGAGACCCAGTACTTC.